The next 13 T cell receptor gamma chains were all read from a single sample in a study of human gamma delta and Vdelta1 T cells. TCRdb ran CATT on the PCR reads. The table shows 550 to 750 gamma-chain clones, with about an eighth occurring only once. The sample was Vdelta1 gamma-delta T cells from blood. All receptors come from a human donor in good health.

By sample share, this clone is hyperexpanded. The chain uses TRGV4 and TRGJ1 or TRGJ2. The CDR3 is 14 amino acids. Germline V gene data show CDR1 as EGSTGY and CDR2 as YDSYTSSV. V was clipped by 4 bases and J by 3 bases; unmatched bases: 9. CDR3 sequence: CATWDGFFYYKKLF. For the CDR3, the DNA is TGTGCCACCTGGGACGGGTTCTTTTATTATAAGAAACTCTTT.

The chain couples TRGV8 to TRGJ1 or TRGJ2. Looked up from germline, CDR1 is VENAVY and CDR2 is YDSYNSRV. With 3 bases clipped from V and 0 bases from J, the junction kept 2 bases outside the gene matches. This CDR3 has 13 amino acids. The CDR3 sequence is CATWDPNYYKKLF. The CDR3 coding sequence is TGTGCCACCTGGGATCCGAATTATTATAAGAAACTCTTT.

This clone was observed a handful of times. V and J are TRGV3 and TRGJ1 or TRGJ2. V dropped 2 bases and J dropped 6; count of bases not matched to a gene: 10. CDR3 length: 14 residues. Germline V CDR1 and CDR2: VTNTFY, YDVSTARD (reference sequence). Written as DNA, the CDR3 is TGTGCCACCTGGGACAAGAATCGGGGTTATAAGAAACTCTTT. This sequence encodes CATWDKNRGYKKLF.

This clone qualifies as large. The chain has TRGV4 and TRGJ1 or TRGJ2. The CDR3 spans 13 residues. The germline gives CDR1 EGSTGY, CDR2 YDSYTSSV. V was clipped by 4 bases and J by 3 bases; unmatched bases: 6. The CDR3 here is CATWDGSYYKKLF. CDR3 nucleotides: TGTGCCACCTGGGACGGGAGTTATTATAAGAAACTCTTT.

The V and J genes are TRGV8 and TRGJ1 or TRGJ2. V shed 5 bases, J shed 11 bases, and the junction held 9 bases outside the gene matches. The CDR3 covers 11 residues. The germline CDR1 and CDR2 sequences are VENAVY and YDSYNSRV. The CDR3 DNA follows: TGTGCCACCTGGGTAGGCCACGAGAAACTCTTT. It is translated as CATWVGHEKLF.

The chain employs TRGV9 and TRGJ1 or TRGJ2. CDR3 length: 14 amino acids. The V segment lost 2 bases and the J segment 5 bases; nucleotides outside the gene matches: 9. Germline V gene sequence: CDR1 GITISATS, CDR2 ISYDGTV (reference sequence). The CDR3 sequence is CALWEALGNYKKLF. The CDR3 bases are TGTGCCTTGTGGGAGGCCTTGGGAAATTATAAGAAACTCTTT.

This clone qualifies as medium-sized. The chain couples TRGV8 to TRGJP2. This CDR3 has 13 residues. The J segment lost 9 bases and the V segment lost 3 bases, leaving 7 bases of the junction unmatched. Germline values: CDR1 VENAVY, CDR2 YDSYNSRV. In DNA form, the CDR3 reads TGTGCCACCTGGGATTGGTCCTATTGGATCAAGACGTTT. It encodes CATWDWSYWIKTF.

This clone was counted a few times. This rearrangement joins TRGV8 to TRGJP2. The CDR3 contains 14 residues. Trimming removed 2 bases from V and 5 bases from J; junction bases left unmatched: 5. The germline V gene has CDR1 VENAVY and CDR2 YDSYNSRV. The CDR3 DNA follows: TGTGCCACCTGGGATAAGAGAAGTGATTGGATCAAGACGTTT. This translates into CATWDKRSDWIKTF.

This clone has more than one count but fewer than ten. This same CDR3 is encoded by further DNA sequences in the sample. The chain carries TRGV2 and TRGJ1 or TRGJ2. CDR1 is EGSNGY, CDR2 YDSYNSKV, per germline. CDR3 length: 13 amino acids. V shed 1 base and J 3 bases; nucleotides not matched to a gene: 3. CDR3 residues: CATWDGPYYKKLF. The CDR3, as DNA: TGTGCCACCTGGGACGGCCCTTATTATAAGAAACTCTTT.

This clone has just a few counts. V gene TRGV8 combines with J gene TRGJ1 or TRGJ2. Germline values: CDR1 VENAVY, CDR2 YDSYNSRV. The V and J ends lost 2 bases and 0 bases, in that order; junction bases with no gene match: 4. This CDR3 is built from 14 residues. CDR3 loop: CATWDTRNYYKKLF. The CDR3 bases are TGTGCCACCTGGGATACCCGGAATTATTATAAGAAACTCTTT.

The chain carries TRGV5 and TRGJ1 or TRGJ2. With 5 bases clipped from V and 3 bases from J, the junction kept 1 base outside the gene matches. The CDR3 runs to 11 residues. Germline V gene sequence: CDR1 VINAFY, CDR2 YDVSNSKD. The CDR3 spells CATWGYYKKLF. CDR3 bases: TGTGCCACCTGGGGTTATTATAAGAAACTCTTT.

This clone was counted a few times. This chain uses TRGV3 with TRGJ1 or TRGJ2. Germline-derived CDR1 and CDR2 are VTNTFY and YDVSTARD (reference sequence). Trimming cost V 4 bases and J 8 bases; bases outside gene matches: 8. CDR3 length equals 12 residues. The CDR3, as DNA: TGTGCCACCTGGGATGTTCGTGATAAGAAACTCTTT. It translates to CATWDVRDKKLF.

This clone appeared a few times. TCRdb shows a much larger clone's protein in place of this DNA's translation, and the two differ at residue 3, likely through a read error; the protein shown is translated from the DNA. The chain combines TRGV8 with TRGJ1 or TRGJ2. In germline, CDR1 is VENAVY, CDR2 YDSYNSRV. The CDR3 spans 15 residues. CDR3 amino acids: CAPWDKSPNYYKKLF. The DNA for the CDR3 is TGTGCCCCCTGGGATAAGTCGCCGAATTATTATAAGAAACTCTTT.